This paragraph reports one T cell receptor (beta chain). Antigen: not known. Since the CDR3 does not end with the conserved phenylalanine or tryptophan, this likely comes from a read error. This specimen belongs to a study of breast tumors, draining lymph nodes, adjacent tissues. Breast cancer patients provided tissue from their axillary draining lymph nodes. TCRdb reprocessed the multiplex PCR reads via MiXCR and lists one record per CDR3 protein. The sample comprises 200,000 to 300,000 distinct CDR3 sequences, roughly 31% of which are singletons, and over 0.95% rests with the top ten. CDR1 and CDR2 (germline): SEHNR, FQNEAQ (reference sequence). This CDR3 is built from 15 residues. The trim removed 0 bases at V and 6 bases at J, leaving 5 bases unmatched. General study findings and limits: Compared with basal-like, luminal-like tumors shared significantly more repertoire with nontumor tissue. Tumor TCR diversity was below lymph nodes but above nontumor tissue. Findings are consistent with lymph node origin and intratumoral expansion of most tumor T cells.

The clonotype comes from a female donor with breast cancer. Some clones in this sample may be carry-over from other donors' samples. The genes are TRBV7-9 and TRBJ1-5; 7 bases map to TRBD1. What was sequenced was axillary lymph node tissue. The CDR3 DNA reads as TGTGCCAGCAGCTTAGCTGGGACAGTCCCTCAGCCCCAGCATCTT. This translates into CASSLAGTVPQPQHL.